What follows is one TCR beta chain and its context. Its cognate antigen is unknown. The read terminates 3 residues before the CDR3 end, so the remaining end is supplied by the germline J gene. Patients had low serum IgG, IgA and/or IgM and specific antibody deficiency. Germline CDR1 KGHSH, CDR2 LQKENI. V lost 3 bases to trimming and J lost 3 bases, with 8 bases between them. The CDR3 is 13 residues long. The data derive from a study of T cell clonality in common variable immunodeficiency. Assay used: immunoSEQ multiplex PCR; TCRdb lists only in-frame clones, some missing. The data show about 23,000 clones, none appearing only once, with approximately 10% held by the ten largest. Study-wide results and caveats: CVID subjects showed higher TCRbeta clonality than healthy controls. CVID patient heterogeneity limited repertoire-clinical complication correlations. T cell subpopulation sequencing would be needed to explain CVID clonality. In common variable immunodeficiency, TCR beta chains reportedly carried fewer deletions and N-nucleotide insertions.

Sequencing was performed on peripheral blood mononuclear cells. The TCR was taken from a human donor with common variable immunodeficiency. The J gene is TRBJ1-2, the V gene TRBV18; D uncertain. CDR3 bases read: TGTGCCAGCTCACCCAGGTTCGACTATGGC. Its protein is CASSPRFDYG. The whole CDR3 protein reads CASSPRFDYGYTF.